The present entry profiles one T cell receptor (beta chain) with its context. Its specificity is not known. This entry is derived from a study of a mutant IDH1 vaccine in newly diagnosed glioma. Study overall: Patients began vaccination 4-6 weeks after radiotherapy alone, or with temozolomide cycles. Treated patients, averaging about 40 years, were roughly 62% male and about 38% female. Study-wide results and limits: Pseudoprogression seemed unlinked to shifts in top peripheral T cell clonotypes.

V shed 0 bases and J shed 0 bases, with 5 bases lying between them. The CDR3 is 13 amino acids. Germline lookup yields CDR1 SQVTM and CDR2 ANQGSEA. TCRdb's copy holds only in-frame clones and misses some; the assay was immunoSEQ multiplex PCR. The table records about 72,000 clones, approximately 80% of them present only once. Specified time point: week 23, last vaccination. The investigators gave 300 ug of mutant IDH1 20-mer peptide in each vaccine dose, together with topical imiquimod. Sequenced here: PBMCs, sampled from a glioma patient whose treatment included an IDH1 peptide vaccine. The rearrangement uses TRBV29-1 and TRBJ1-2, with D unclear. This clonotype was obtained from a man aged 18 to 30 with glioma. The CDR3 reads CSVEDPANYGYTF. CDR3 DNA sequence: TGCAGCGTTGAAGATCCAGCTAACTATGGCTACACCTTC. The full variable domain, completed using reference TRBV29-1 and TRBJ1-2, is SAVISQKPSRDICQRGTSLTIQCQVDSQVTMMFWYRQQPGQSLTLIATANQGSEATYESGFVIDKFPISRPNLTFSTLTVSNMSPEDSSIYLCSVEDPANYGYTFGSGTRLTVV.